This T cell receptor beta chain comes out of a study of shared clonotypes between healthy human individuals (dated by TCRdb to 2018 to 2021). Turning to the overall study: A couple of women and a few men aged 18 to 49 years were included in the cohort. Blood TCR repertoires of a handful of healthy adults were deeply sequenced to estimate repertoire size and the extent of clonotype sharing between individuals. Leukapheresis yielded between about 0.9 and 10 billion PBMCs per donor. To increase sequencing depth and limit assay-specific biases, TCR repertoire library preparation and sequencing were carried out by different laboratories using diverse techniques. Results the study describes overall, beyond this receptor: Sampling was restricted to blood, and TCR repertoires in tissues likely differ from the TCR repertoires found in blood. Pairwise subsampling indicated that sequencing depth was expected to affect the degree of clonotype sharing among donors. Because the study included a small number of donors, the genetic and exposure-history diversity represented was limited.

Donors were healthy HIV-negative adults with no recently reported acute infections or vaccinations. Every donor was a Caucasian adult residing in Nashville, Tennessee, USA. For unsorted samples, 75 million to 90 million PBMCs were counted, and genomic DNA was extracted using the QIAamp DNA Blood Mini kit. After blood collection by leukapheresis, PBMCs were isolated using Ficoll-Histopaque density gradient centrifugation and then cryopreserved in the vapor phase of liquid nitrogen. In regard to this clone: The specificity of this receptor is unknown. No quality values exist for individual bases; no much larger clone is one base distant.

Using the deep immunoSEQ assay, multiplex PCR amplified TCR CDR3 regions from genomic DNA. Extracted genomic DNA from each cell subset was spread evenly across all wells of several immunoSEQ 96-well plates, with each plate serving as a replicate. Each replicate PCR for unsorted PBMC received around 330 ng genomic DNA, equal to tens of thousands of T cell genomes. Ten immunoSEQ deep assay plates were used to sequence the unsorted PBMC genomic DNA. Purified libraries were measured with a Qubit 3.0 fluorometer, size-checked on a Bioanalyzer 2100, and measured again with the KAPA Library Quantification kit. A separate single-read 150-cycle Illumina NextSeq 550 flow cell was used to sequence each immunoSEQ 96-well plate. Per the source publication's procedure: Because the immunoSEQ output held only junctional sequences and lacked quality scores, the filtering could not match the filtering applied to full-length reads. To assign V/J genes and CDR3, sequences were annotated against IMGT germline references using PyIR, a Python wrapper for IgBLAST v1.9. Reads were filtered out if the reads had weak V/J assignments (E-value above 1e-6), no CDR3, stop codons, out-of-frame junctions, or ambiguous translated residues. V3J clonotypes were defined by identical inferred V gene, J gene, and CDR3 amino acid sequence. Percentage overlap between repertoires was calculated by dividing the number of shared unique clonotypes by the size of the smaller repertoire. Three approaches were used to assess repertoire richness: RTK rarefaction, the Chao1 estimator, and Recon v2.1 estimates of unobserved clonotypes. The table comes from immuneACCESS by way of TCRdb, which keeps in-frame sequences with V and J called. Part of the clones is missing from these tables; in studies checked, under half for an unresolved V gene and the rest for unknown reasons. That table is the source of V, J and clone size, and D and trimming were worked out from the DNA. The sample contains fewer than 550,000 clones, roughly 79% of them found a single time. The top ten clones comprise under 15% of the sample.

The CDR3 sequence holds 13 residues, the cysteine and phenylalanine included. CDR3 DNA only is kept here, 39 bases in frame from base 1. V was cut back by 0 bases and J by 5 bases, leaving a gap of 10 bases between them. CDR1 and CDR2, per the germline V gene (reference sequence), are GTSNPN and SVGIG. This receptor was taken from a woman aged 40 to 50 in good health. Some clones in this sample may be carry-over from other donors' samples. The chain joins TRBV30 to TRBJ1-2, with TRBD1 as a weak D call on 6 bases. Sample: PBMCs. The encoded CDR3 is CAWSVSTGYGYTF. In nucleotides, the sequence is TGTGCCTGGAGTGTATCGACAGGATATGGCTACACCTTC.